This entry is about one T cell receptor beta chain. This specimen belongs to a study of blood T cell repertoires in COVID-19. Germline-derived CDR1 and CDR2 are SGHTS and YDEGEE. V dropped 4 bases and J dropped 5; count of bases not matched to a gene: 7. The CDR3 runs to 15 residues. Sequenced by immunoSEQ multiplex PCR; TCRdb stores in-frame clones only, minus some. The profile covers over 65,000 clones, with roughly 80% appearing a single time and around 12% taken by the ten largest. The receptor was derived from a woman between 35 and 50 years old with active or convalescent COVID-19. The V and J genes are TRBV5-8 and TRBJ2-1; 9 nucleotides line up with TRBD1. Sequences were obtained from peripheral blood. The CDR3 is CASSRGQGLNNEQFF. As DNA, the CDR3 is TGTGCCAGCAGCCGGGGACAGGGTTTAAACAATGAGCAGTTCTTC. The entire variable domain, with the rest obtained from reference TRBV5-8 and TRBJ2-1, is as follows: EAGVTQSPTHLIKTRGQQATLRCSPISGHTSVYWYQQALGLGLQFLLWYDEGEERNRGNFPPRFSGRQFPNYSSELNVNALELEDSALYLCASSRGQGLNNEQFFGPGTRLTVL.